Below, 16 T cell receptor beta chains from the same sample are listed, as sequenced in a study of low-dose radiotherapy and immunotherapy resistance in tumors. The TCRs were subjected to amplification over around 19 PCR cycles employing a constant-region primer in conjunction with a V-primer adapter. TCRdb called the reads again in MiXCR, with one record for every CDR3 protein. The repertoire includes fewer than 60,000 distinct CDR3 sequences, roughly 10% of them detected once, and 5.5% to 7.5% sits in the top ten. Time point given: before trial treatment. The specimen was PBMCs, collected before treatment. The source of these receptors is a female donor with ovarian cancer.

This clonotype was recorded at least ten times. The V call is TRBV5-1, the J call TRBJ2-1; D gene uncertain. CDR1 is SGHRS and CDR2 is YFSETQ in the germline V gene. The germline V and J ends were trimmed by 0 bases and 3 bases, with 10 bases remaining between them. The CDR3 covers 15 residues. DNA for the CDR3: TGCGCCAGCAGCTTGGGGACGGTCGGCTACAATGAGCAGTTCTTC. It translates to CASSLGTVGYNEQFF.

This clonotype was detected ten times or more. The rearrangement joins TRBV18 to TRBJ2-1, with 9 bases fitting TRBD1. CDR3 length equals 14 residues. Trimming cost V 10 bases and J 7 bases; bases outside gene matches: 11. The V gene's germline CDR1 is KGHSH and CDR2 LQKENI. The CDR3 protein is CATNPGQGGNEQFF. The CDR3 coding sequence is TGTGCCACTAACCCGGGACAGGGTGGTAATGAGCAGTTCTTC. Complete variable domain (other parts from reference TRBV18 and TRBJ2-1): NAGVMQNPRHLVRRRGQEARLRCSPMKGHSHVYWYRQLPEEGLKFMVYLQKENIIDESGMPKERFSAEFPKEGPSILRIQQVVRGDSAAYFCATNPGQGGNEQFFGPGTRLTVL.

This clonotype was seen ten or more times. This chain uses TRBV7-2 with TRBJ1-1; D is unclear. Germline V gene lookup returns CDR1 SGHTA and CDR2 FQGNSA. V gave up 1 base and J gave up 5 bases, with 11 bases separating them. The CDR3 contains 14 residues. CDR3 nucleotide sequence: TGTGCCAGCAGCTTAGGGGGAGTAGATACTGAAGCTTTCTTT. As protein: CASSLGGVDTEAFF. Complete variable domain (other parts from reference TRBV7-2 and TRBJ1-1): GAGVSQSPSNKVTEKGKDVELRCDPISGHTALYWYRQSLGQGLEFLIYFQGNSAPDKSGLPSDRFSAERTGGSVSTLTIQRTQQEDSAVYLCASSLGGVDTEAFFGQGTRLTVV.

This clonotype was seen repeatedly, ten times or more. V and J are TRBV30 and TRBJ2-4; D possibly uses TRBD1 or TRBD2 (6 bases each). The V end was cut by 3 bases, the J end by 1 base, with 16 bases between. Looked up from germline, CDR1 is GTSNPN and CDR2 is SVGIG (reference sequence). The CDR3 extends over 16 amino acids. The CDR3 here is CAWSGVGAGAKNIQYF. The CDR3 bases are TGTGCCTGGAGCGGGGTGGGGGCGGGGGCCAAAAACATTCAGTACTTC.

This clonotype was observed many times. The chain links TRBV30 to TRBJ2-1; 9 bases are a match to TRBD1. This CDR3 contains 13 residues. Trimming cost V 3 bases and J 3 bases; bases outside gene matches: 0. The germline gives CDR1 GTSNPN, CDR2 SVGIG (reference sequence). The chain's CDR3 is CAWRGQGYNEQFF. The CDR3 DNA follows: TGTGCCTGGAGGGGACAGGGCTACAATGAGCAGTTCTTC.

This clonotype was picked up many times. The rearrangement joins TRBV20-1 to TRBJ2-2; TRBD2 matches 16 bases. V gave up 0 bases and J gave up 4 bases; unmatched junction bases: 5. In germline, CDR1 is DFQATT, CDR2 SNEGSKA (reference sequence). This CDR3 has 18 residues. The CDR3 bases are TGCAGTGCTAGAGATCCCGGGACTAGCGGGAGGGGCACCGGGGAGCTGTTTTTT. The encoded protein is CSARDPGTSGRGTGELFF.

This clonotype was seen at least ten times. The chain recombines TRBV11-2 with TRBJ2-5, with D possibly being TRBD1 (6 bases). Trimming stripped 5 bases from V and 1 base from J, with 20 bases between. CDR3 size: 17 residues. Germline V gene data show CDR1 as SGHAT and CDR2 as FQNNGV. The CDR3 region has the DNA TGTGCCAGCAGCCTTACACGTCTGACAGGTCTCCAAGAGACCCAGTACTTC. Protein product: CASSLTRLTGLQETQYF.

In its sample, this clonotype was seen many times. The V and J genes are TRBV2 and TRBJ2-1; no definite D call. Deletions cut 6 bases from V and 9 bases from J, with 15 bases between. Germline V gene lookup returns CDR1 SNHLY and CDR2 FYNNEI. This CDR3 region has 13 residues. DNA of the CDR3: TGTGCCAGCAGCCTGACGCAGGCAGGTGAGCAGTTCTTC. Translating gives CASSLTQAGEQFF.

This clonotype was recorded many times. The chain carries TRBV9 and TRBJ2-2; D call uncertain. CDR1 and CDR2 from the germline V gene are SGDLS and YYNGEE. V was clipped by 4 bases and J by 5 bases, with 9 bases between them. The CDR3 has 13 amino acids. CDR3 in DNA: TGTGCCAGCAGCCCAATGGGGACCGGGGAGCTGTTTTTT. Its translation: CASSPMGTGELFF.

This clonotype was counted many times. V is TRBV5-1 and J is TRBJ2-5; 10 bases align to TRBD2. This CDR3 is 16 amino acids long. The V segment lost 0 bases and the J segment 3 bases; nucleotides outside the gene matches: 5. The germline V gene encodes CDR1 SGHRS and CDR2 YFSETQ. The CDR3 nucleotides read TGCGCCAGCAGCTTGGTTGGCCTAGCGGGAGAAGAGACCCAGTACTTC. Amino acid sequence: CASSLVGLAGEETQYF.

The chain is built from TRBV29-1 and TRBJ1-1; no reliable D call. The V gene lost 1 base and the J gene lost 5 bases, with 14 bases spanning the gap. CDR1 SQVTM and CDR2 ANQGSEA come from the germline V gene. There are 14 residues in the CDR3. CDR3 amino acids: CSVEGVTPGTEAFF. DNA of the CDR3: TGCAGCGTTGAAGGCGTGACGCCGGGGACTGAAGCTTTCTTT.

This clonotype was seen more than once but under ten times. The V gene is TRBV6-6, the J gene TRBJ1-2; D not certain. The CDR3 sequence is 14 residues long. V was pared by 4 bases and J by 6 bases, with 15 bases between. The germline V gene has CDR1 MNHNY and CDR2 SVGAGI (reference sequence). Written as DNA, the CDR3 is TGTGCCAGCAGTTCCCGACACGGGGAAAATGGCTACACCTTC. Translation: CASSSRHGENGYTF.

This clonotype was observed many times. The rearrangement uses TRBV4-1 and TRBJ2-3, with D perhaps TRBD1 or TRBD2 (5 bases each). Between the trimmed V and J ends, which lost 4 bases and 0 bases, there was a span of 14 bases. Germline CDR1 is MGHRA and CDR2 is YSYEKL. The CDR3 totals 16 residues. The CDR3: CASSPPGRSSTDTQYF. CDR3 bases: TGCGCCAGCAGCCCTCCGGGGCGCTCTAGCACAGATACGCAGTATTTT.

This clonotype was seen repeatedly, ten times or more. The rearrangement uses TRBV28 and TRBJ2-7; D is ambiguous. The germline gives CDR1 MDHEN, CDR2 SYDVKM. Trimming pared 6 bases from V and 6 bases from J, leaving 18 bases between. There are 14 residues in the CDR3. CDR3: CASSADAPRCEQYF. CDR3 nucleotide sequence: TGTGCCAGCAGCGCCGATGCCCCCAGATGCGAGCAGTACTTC.

This clonotype was counted ten times or more. This chain connects TRBV18 to TRBJ1-2; maybe TRBD1 (5 bases). There are 13 residues in the CDR3. Trimming pared 3 bases from V and 4 bases from J, leaving 9 bases between. CDR1 is KGHSH, CDR2 LQKENI, per germline. The CDR3 is CASSPGGTYGYTF. The CDR3 DNA reads TGTGCCAGCTCACCGGGGGGTACCTATGGCTACACCTTC. The variable domain in full, with the rest retrieved from reference TRBV18 and TRBJ1-2, is NAGVMQNPRHLVRRRGQEARLRCSPMKGHSHVYWYRQLPEEGLKFMVYLQKENIIDESGMPKERFSAEFPKEGPSILRIQQVVRGDSAAYFCASSPGGTYGYTFGSGTRLTVV.

This clonotype was counted ten times or more. The chain couples TRBV7-3 to TRBJ1-2, with D possibly TRBD1 on 6 matching bases. The CDR3 covers 15 residues. The V gene lost 4 bases and the J gene lost 1 base, with 13 bases spanning the gap. Germline CDR1 is SGHTA and CDR2 is FQGTGA. CDR3: CASSSDRLHNYGYTF. DNA of the CDR3: TGTGCCAGCAGCTCTGACAGGCTACATAACTATGGCTACACCTTC.